The 26 T cell receptor beta chains listed next were all sequenced from one sample in a study of glioma-infiltrating T cells. The iRepertoire nested amplicon-rescue multiplex PCR amplified TCR alpha and beta CDR3s from RNA. Each CDR3 protein gets one entry after TCRdb re-called the multiplex PCR reads with MiXCR. The sample includes around 350,000 distinct CDR3 sequences, approximately 42% of them seen just once. Sequencing was performed on glioma tissue, nonneoplastic brain tissue, or PBMCs (not recorded which). These receptor sequences come from a human donor with low-grade glioma or glioblastoma, undergoing nonglioma brain surgery, or in good health (not recorded which).

Only a few counts were recorded for this clonotype. The chain carries TRBV2 and TRBJ1-2; tentatively, D is TRBD1 (5 bases). CDR1 is SNHLY, CDR2 FYNNEI, per germline. This CDR3 spans 13 amino acids. V lost 4 bases and J lost 4, with 10 bases in between. CDR3 coding DNA: TGTGCCAGCAGTGTTAAGGGGCTCTATGGCTACACCTTC. Translation: CASSVKGLYGYTF. Full variable domain (outside the CDR3, taken from reference TRBV2 and TRBJ1-2): EPEVTQTPSHQVTQMGQEVILRCVPISNHLYFYWYRQILGQKVEFLVSFYNNEISEKSEIFDDQFSVERPDGSNFTLKIRSTKLEDSAMYFCASSVKGLYGYTFGSGTRLTVV.

This clonotype has a count of ten or more. CDR3 in amino acids: CSALRLAGDPYNEQFF. CDR3 coding DNA: TGCAGTGCGCTCAGACTAGCGGGAGACCCCTACAATGAGCAGTTCTTC. The chain couples TRBV20-1 to TRBJ2-1, with 12 bases that match TRBD2. The CDR3 length is 16 residues. The germline gives CDR1 DFQATT, CDR2 SNEGSKA (reference sequence). Trimming at V came to 6 bases and at J to 2 bases, leaving 8 bases not matched to a gene.

This clonotype was seen more than once but under ten times. The rearrangement links TRBV7-2 to TRBJ1-1; D gene ambiguous. Looked up from germline, CDR1 is SGHTA and CDR2 is FQGNSA. The CDR3 sequence is 16 residues long. V was cut by 3 bases and J by 3 bases, with 17 bases left in between. CDR3 sequence reads: CASSFSRHMRHTEAFF. CDR3 coding DNA: TGTGCCAGCAGCTTCTCCAGACACATGAGGCACACTGAAGCTTTCTTT.

This clonotype was counted only a few times. This rearrangement joins TRBV3-1 to TRBJ2-2; D unclear. The CDR3 has 12 residues. CDR1 and CDR2 from the germline V gene are LGHDT and YNNKEL (reference sequence). The germline V and J ends were trimmed by 6 bases and 1 base, with 3 bases remaining between them. CDR3 residues: CASRQNTGELFF. As DNA, the CDR3 is TGTGCCAGCAGACAGAACACCGGGGAGCTGTTTTTT.

For this clonotype: A much larger clone sits a single nucleotide away, making a read error possible. The chain is built from TRBV24-1 and TRBJ2-1, with TRBD1 matching 7 bases. CDR3 size: 13 residues. V gave up 4 bases and J gave up 9 bases; unmatched junction bases: 5. The germline CDR1 and CDR2 sequences are KGHDR and SFDVKD. CDR3 residues: CATSDRTGGEQFF. CDR3 sequence (DNA): TGTGCCACCAGTGACCGGACAGGCGGTGAGCAGTTCTTC.

This clonotype was detected many times. This chain connects TRBV7-2 to TRBJ2-1; unclear D gene. Germline V gives CDR1 SGHTA, CDR2 FQGNSA. Trimming pared 5 bases from V and 2 bases from J, leaving 1 base between. The CDR3 has 11 residues. The CDR3 DNA reads TGTGCCAGCAGCCCCTACAATGAGCAGTTCTTC. Amino acid sequence: CASSPYNEQFF.

The chain links TRBV3-1 to TRBJ2-7; D may match TRBD1 or TRBD2 (5 bases each). This CDR3 comprises 14 residues. V gave up 7 bases and J gave up 1 base, with 14 bases separating them. Germline assignment: CDR1 LGHDT and CDR2 YNNKEL (reference sequence). CDR3 amino acids: CASTPGTSSYEQYF. The CDR3 DNA reads as TGTGCCAGCACCCCCGGGACCTCATCCTACGAGCAGTACTTC.

As for this clonotype: With a much larger clone just one base away, this may be a read error. The chain carries TRBV27 and TRBJ2-1, with TRBD2 matching over 8 bases. Per the germline V gene, CDR1 is MNHEY and CDR2 is SMNVEV (reference sequence). CDR3 length: 15 amino acids. V lost 5 bases and J lost 9; bases outside the gene matches: 12. CDR3 in DNA: TGTGCCAGCAGTCGAAAGGGACTAGTCCTACCTGAGCAGTTCTTC. This codes for CASSRKGLVLPEQFF.

This clonotype was counted between two and nine times. The chain employs TRBV4-1 and TRBJ1-2, with 11 nucleotides matching TRBD1. CDR1 and CDR2 (germline): MGHRA, YSYEKL. V lost 4 bases to trimming and J lost 6 bases; unmatched junction nucleotides: 7. The CDR3 totals 15 residues. The CDR3 region is CASSLGQGASDGYTF. The CDR3 bases are TGCGCCAGCAGCCTAGGACAGGGGGCTTCAGATGGCTACACCTTC.

The genes are TRBV4-2 and TRBJ1-3; the D is unclear. CDR1 and CDR2 (germline): LGHNA, YNFKEQ. V lost 0 bases to trimming and J lost 0 bases, with 12 bases between them. The CDR3 is 17 amino acids. CDR3 region: CASSQDFGPSSGNTIYF. The CDR3 DNA sequence: TGTGCCAGCAGCCAAGATTTCGGTCCCTCCTCTGGAAACACCATATATTTT.

Points on this clonotype: Sequence at one end of the junction differs from germline and may be a read error. This chain uses TRBV7-9 with TRBJ2-7, with a weak D call TRBD1 (6 bases). This CDR3 comprises 15 residues. The germline V gene encodes CDR1 SEHNR and CDR2 FQNEAQ (reference sequence). DNA of the CDR3: TGTGCCAGCAACTTAGGACAGTCTCCTTCCTACGAGCAGTACTTC. It translates to CASNLGQSPSYEQYF.

V is TRBV7-2 and J is TRBJ1-5; no reliable D call. Germline CDR1 and CDR2: SGHTA and FQGNSA. V lost 0 bases and J 2 bases, leaving 8 bases between the germline ends. The length of the CDR3 is 15 residues. The CDR3 nucleotides are TGTGCCAGCAGCTTAGCGAGGGCAGGCAATCAGCCCCAGCATTTT. Protein sequence: CASSLARAGNQPQHF. Based on the CDR3 plus reference TRBV7-2 and TRBJ1-5, the full variable domain is GAGVSQSPSNKVTEKGKDVELRCDPISGHTALYWYRQSLGQGLEFLIYFQGNSAPDKSGLPSDRFSAERTGGSVSTLTIQRTQQEDSAVYLCASSLARAGNQPQHFGDGTRLSIL.

Concerning this clonotype: A read error may account for a junction end that differs from germline. CDR3: CCATGTLQIYGYTF. The DNA of the CDR3 is TGCTGTGCTACCGGGACACTTCAAATCTATGGCTACACCTTC. This sequence joins TRBV20-1 and TRBJ1-2, with D maybe TRBD1 (6 bases). Germline assignment: CDR1 DFQATT and CDR2 SNEGSKA (reference sequence). The CDR3 is 14 residues long.

V is TRBV20-1 and J is TRBJ2-5; 7 positions agree with TRBD2. Trimming took 5 bases from V and 4 from J; bases not matched to a gene: 4. Germline CDR1 is DFQATT and CDR2 is SNEGSKA (reference sequence). The CDR3 loop spans 12 amino acids. CDR3 residues: CSAPSGRETQYF. CDR3 sequence (DNA): TGCAGTGCTCCTAGCGGAAGAGAGACCCAGTACTTC.

The chain employs TRBV6-7 and TRBJ2-3, with D unclear. TRBV6-7 qualifies as an ORF whose function is uncertain. This CDR3 has 14 amino acids. The V gene lost 5 bases and the J gene lost 0 bases, with 9 bases spanning the gap. CDR3 DNA: TGTGCCAGCAGTCACCCTTACAGCACAGATACGCAGTATTTT. Translated, it gives CASSHPYSTDTQYF.

The chain links TRBV19 to TRBJ2-1; weak D call: TRBD1 (5 bases). The V end was cut by 1 base, the J end by 7 bases, with 11 bases between. The CDR3 has 14 amino acids. Germline V gene sequence: CDR1 LNHDA, CDR2 SQIVND (reference sequence). CDR3 DNA: TGTGCCAGTAGTATAGTCTCCAAGGGGAATGAGCAGTTCTTC. This sequence encodes CASSIVSKGNEQFF.

This chain connects TRBV3-1 to TRBJ1-1, with D uncertain. The germline V gene has CDR1 LGHDT and CDR2 YNNKEL (reference sequence). Trimming left V 7 bases short and J 8 bases short, with 11 bases between. The CDR3 is made up of 11 amino acids. CDR3 DNA: TGTGCCAGCACTCTACGTGGCGAAGCTTTCTTT. The encoded protein is CASTLRGEAFF. The full variable domain, its missing parts supplied by reference TRBV3-1 and TRBJ1-1, is DTAVSQTPKYLVTQMGNDKSIKCEQNLGHDTMYWYKQDSKKFLKIMFSYNNKELIINETVPNRFSPKSPDKAHLNLHINSLELGDSAVYFCASTLRGEAFFGQGTRLTVV.

The chain joins TRBV4-1 to TRBJ1-1; no clear D gene. This CDR3 spans 15 amino acids. CDR1 is MGHRA and CDR2 is YSYEKL in the germline V gene. The ends were cut back, 2 bases at V and 2 bases at J, with 12 bases in the middle. CDR3: CASSQRAWTNTEAFF. In nucleotides, the CDR3 is TGCGCCAGCAGCCAACGGGCTTGGACTAACACTGAAGCTTTCTTT.

Notes on this clonotype: Being one base from a much bigger clone, this may be a read error. The V and J genes are TRBV6-2 or TRBV6-3 and TRBJ2-1, with TRBD1 matching 11 bases. This CDR3 spans 15 amino acids. Per the germline V gene, CDR1 is MNHEY and CDR2 is SVGEGT. The CDR3 is CARSYGTGGEYEQFF. DNA for the CDR3: TGTGCCAGAAGTTACGGGACAGGGGGTGAATATGAGCAGTTCTTC.

The chain employs TRBV28 and TRBJ2-7; tentative D call: TRBD2 (6 bases). Trimming left V 5 bases short and J 5 bases short, with 16 bases between. CDR3 size: 14 residues. CDR1 is MDHEN and CDR2 is SYDVKM in the germline V gene. CDR3 nucleotides: TGTGCCAGCAGTCCCCCTGGGGGGAATAACGAGCAGTACTTC. This encodes CASSPPGGNNEQYF.

On this clonotype itself: At one end, the junction sequence differs from germline, possibly due to a read error. The chain carries TRBV20-1 and TRBJ1-6; 9 bases fit TRBD1. Germline V gene lookup returns CDR1 DFQATT and CDR2 SNEGSKA (reference sequence). This CDR3 has 16 amino acids. The CDR3 sequence is CSARKLGTGHNPPLHF. The CDR3 DNA reads as TGCAGTGCTAGAAAGCTGGGGACAGGGCATAATCCACCCCTCCACTTT.

This clonotype was picked up a small number of times. V and J are TRBV7-2 and TRBJ2-5; 7 bases align to TRBD2. The CDR3 has 14 residues. From germline, CDR1 is SGHTA and CDR2 FQGNSA. Trimming at V came to 1 base and at J to 3 bases, leaving 2 bases not matched to a gene. CDR3: CASSLDRGEETQYF. The CDR3 DNA sequence: TGTGCCAGCAGCTTAGATCGGGGGGAAGAGACCCAGTACTTC.

This rearrangement joins TRBV3-1 to TRBJ1-2; the D gene is possibly TRBD1 (5 bases). Germline loops: CDR1 LGHDT, CDR2 YNNKEL (reference sequence). The length of the CDR3 is 13 residues. V dropped 5 bases and J dropped 2 bases, with 9 bases sitting between them. CDR3 nucleotides: TGTGCCAGCAGCGGCAGGGTAAACTATGGCTACACCTTC. Protein sequence: CASSGRVNYGYTF. Full variable domain (remainder filled in from reference TRBV3-1 and TRBJ1-2): DTAVSQTPKYLVTQMGNDKSIKCEQNLGHDTMYWYKQDSKKFLKIMFSYNNKELIINETVPNRFSPKSPDKAHLNLHINSLELGDSAVYFCASSGRVNYGYTFGSGTRLTVV.

The rearrangement joins TRBV4-3 to TRBJ2-5; 12 bases match TRBD2. CDR1 is LGHNA and CDR2 is YSLEER in the germline V gene. This CDR3 has 16 amino acids. With 4 bases clipped from V and 5 bases from J, the junction kept 8 bases outside the gene matches. CDR3 coding DNA: TGCGCCAGCAGCCCCGGACTAGCGGGGACGGGGGAGACCCAGTACTTC. Its protein product is CASSPGLAGTGETQYF.

In its sample, this clonotype was seen once. This chain joins TRBV4-2 and TRBJ1-1; a weak D match, TRBD1 (6 bases). The CDR3 contains 15 residues. The ends were cut back, 0 bases at V and 1 base at J, with 9 bases in the middle. Germline CDR1 and CDR2: LGHNA and YNFKEQ. CDR3 nucleotide sequence: TGTGCCAGCAGCCAAGAATCGGACAGGAACACTGAAGCTTTCTTT. Its translation is CASSQESDRNTEAFF.

The chain links TRBV20-1 to TRBJ1-2; D not certain. CDR1 and CDR2 from the germline V gene are DFQATT and SNEGSKA (reference sequence). This CDR3 has 15 residues. The V end lost 3 bases, the J end lost 0 bases, and 14 bases lay between the germline ends. CDR3 amino acids: CSASVGHLANYGYTF. CDR3 in DNA: TGCAGTGCTAGTGTGGGCCACTTAGCTAACTATGGCTACACCTTC.